These T cell receptor beta chains were read from a single sample in a study of a mutant IDH1 vaccine in newly diagnosed glioma. Their recognized antigens are unknown. Sequenced by immunoSEQ multiplex PCR; TCRdb stores in-frame clones only, minus some. The table records approximately 60,000 clones, around four fifths of them present only once. Sequencing used PBMCs, obtained from a glioma patient whose treatment included an IDH1 peptide vaccine. These receptors all stem from a woman between 45 and 60 years old with glioma. Both conserved end residues are part of each CDR3. The order of the fields is clone size, J gene, V gene, D gene, CDR3 protein, CDR3 DNA. D genes are given only for firm matches. Not every row has a clone size; where given, it reads once, few, many or a size class.

size: NA; J: TRBJ2-6; V: TRBV4-3; D: NA; CDR3: CASSQYAGANVLTF; DNA: TGCGCCAGCAGCCAATACGCTGGGGCCAACGTCCTGACTTTC
size: few; J: TRBJ2-5; V: TRBV5-6; D: TRBD1; CDR3: CASSLETGAGETQYF; DNA: TGTGCCAGCAGCTTGGAGACAGGGGCAGGGGAGACCCAGTACTTC
size: NA; J: TRBJ1-2; V: TRBV15; D: NA; CDR3: CATSRDEKDFIYGYTF; DNA: TGTGCCACCAGCAGAGATGAGAAGGACTTCATCTATGGCTACACCTTC
size: NA; J: TRBJ2-3; V: TRBV4-2; D: TRBD1; CDR3: CASSQGDRGGSTDTQYF; DNA: TGTGCCAGCAGCCAAGGGGACAGGGGGGGTAGCACAGATACGCAGTATTTT
size: few; J: TRBJ1-2; V: TRBV7-2; D: TRBD1; CDR3: CASSSGGTAYGYTF; DNA: TGTGCCAGCAGCTCCGGTGGGACAGCGTATGGCTACACCTTC
size: NA; J: TRBJ1-1; V: TRBV5-1; D: NA; CDR3: CASSLGMARRTEAFF; DNA: TGCGCCAGCAGCTTGGGTATGGCCCGGAGGACTGAAGCTTTCTTT
size: NA; J: TRBJ1-1; V: TRBV29-1; D: NA; CDR3: CSVVPQGNTEAFF; DNA: TGCAGCGTTGTTCCCCAGGGGAACACTGAAGCTTTCTTT
size: NA; J: TRBJ2-5; V: TRBV5-4; D: NA; CDR3: CASSFKGGGETQYF; DNA: TGTGCCAGCAGCTTTAAGGGGGGAGGAGAGACCCAGTACTTC
size: NA; J: TRBJ1-2; V: TRBV27; D: NA; CDR3: CASSPVGLRGYTF; DNA: TGTGCCAGCAGTCCCGTAGGGTTGCGTGGCTACACCTTC
size: NA; J: TRBJ1-5; V: TRBV5-6; D: NA; CDR3: CASSLGPNLGNQPQHF; DNA: TGTGCCAGCAGCTTGGGCCCAAATCTGGGCAATCAGCCCCAGCATTTT
size: NA; J: TRBJ1-1; V: TRBV6-6; D: TRBD1; CDR3: CATLRGAGGGTEAFF; DNA: TGTGCCACCTTGCGGGGGGCAGGGGGGGGGACTGAAGCTTTCTTT
size: NA; J: TRBJ1-1; V: TRBV27; D: NA; CDR3: CASSHGGLTEAFF; DNA: TGTGCCAGCAGCCACGGGGGGCTCACTGAAGCTTTCTTT
size: once; J: TRBJ2-3; V: TRBV6-6; D: NA; CDR3: CASSPPGTDTQYF; DNA: TGTGCCAGCAGTCCCCCGGGCACAGATACGCAGTATTTT
size: once; J: TRBJ2-3; V: TRBV2; D: NA; CDR3: CASSEALRGGNTQYF; DNA: TGTGCCAGCAGTGAAGCGCTAAGGGGGGGCAATACGCAGTATTTT
size: NA; J: TRBJ2-5; V: TRBV19; D: NA; CDR3: CASRGWGSQETQYF; DNA: TGTGCCAGTAGGGGGTGGGGATCCCAAGAGACCCAGTACTTC
size: NA; J: TRBJ1-6; V: TRBV15; D: NA; CDR3: CATSRDPRGQGPLHF; DNA: TGTGCCACCAGCAGAGATCCCCGGGGGCAGGGCCCCCTCCACTTT
size: NA; J: TRBJ1-2; V: TRBV6-5; D: TRBD1; CDR3: CASRQLNDRGYGYTF; DNA: TGTGCCAGCAGACAACTTAATGACAGGGGGTATGGCTACACCTTC
size: few; J: TRBJ2-2; V: TRBV28; D: NA; CDR3: CASTKGGLHTGELFF; DNA: TGTGCCAGCACCAAGGGGGGACTACACACCGGGGAGCTGTTTTTT
size: NA; J: TRBJ2-1; V: TRBV6-5; D: NA; CDR3: CASSYYGQNNEQFF; DNA: TGTGCCAGCAGTTACTACGGACAGAACAATGAGCAGTTCTTC
size: NA; J: TRBJ1-2; V: TRBV30; D: TRBD1; CDR3: CAWDRGFDGYTF; DNA: TGTGCCTGGGACAGGGGTTTCGATGGCTACACCTTC
size: once; J: TRBJ2-6; V: TRBV2; D: NA; CDR3: CASSAEGGPGANVLTF; DNA: TGTGCCAGCAGTGCGGAGGGAGGACCTGGGGCCAACGTCCTGACTTTC
size: NA; J: TRBJ1-5; V: TRBV7-2; D: NA; CDR3: CASSRRGAQPQHF; DNA: TGTGCCAGCAGCCGACGCGGGGCCCAGCCCCAGCATTTT
size: NA; J: TRBJ2-3; V: TRBV7-9; D: NA; CDR3: CASSLPGETDTQYF; DNA: TGTGCCAGCAGCTTACCAGGGGAAACAGATACGCAGTATTTT
size: NA; J: TRBJ1-3; V: TRBV12-5; D: NA; CDR3: CASGLEGSGNTIYF; DNA: TGTGCTAGTGGTTTGGAAGGGTCTGGAAACACCATATATTTT
size: NA; J: TRBJ1-1; V: TRBV9; D: TRBD1; CDR3: CASSVTGQGNTEAFF; DNA: TGTGCCAGCAGCGTTACGGGACAGGGGAACACTGAAGCTTTCTTT
size: few; J: TRBJ1-5; V: TRBV6-5; D: NA; CDR3: CASAFTVSNQPQHF; DNA: TGTGCCAGCGCATTCACGGTTAGCAATCAGCCCCAGCATTTT
size: NA; J: TRBJ2-7; V: TRBV6-6; D: NA; CDR3: CASTRGQGRFSYEQYF; DNA: TGTGCCAGCACCAGGGGTCAGGGGCGCTTCTCCTACGAGCAGTACTTC
size: NA; J: TRBJ1-1; V: TRBV19; D: NA; CDR3: CASSIGEANTEAFF; DNA: TGTGCCAGTAGTATAGGGGAGGCGAACACTGAAGCTTTCTTT